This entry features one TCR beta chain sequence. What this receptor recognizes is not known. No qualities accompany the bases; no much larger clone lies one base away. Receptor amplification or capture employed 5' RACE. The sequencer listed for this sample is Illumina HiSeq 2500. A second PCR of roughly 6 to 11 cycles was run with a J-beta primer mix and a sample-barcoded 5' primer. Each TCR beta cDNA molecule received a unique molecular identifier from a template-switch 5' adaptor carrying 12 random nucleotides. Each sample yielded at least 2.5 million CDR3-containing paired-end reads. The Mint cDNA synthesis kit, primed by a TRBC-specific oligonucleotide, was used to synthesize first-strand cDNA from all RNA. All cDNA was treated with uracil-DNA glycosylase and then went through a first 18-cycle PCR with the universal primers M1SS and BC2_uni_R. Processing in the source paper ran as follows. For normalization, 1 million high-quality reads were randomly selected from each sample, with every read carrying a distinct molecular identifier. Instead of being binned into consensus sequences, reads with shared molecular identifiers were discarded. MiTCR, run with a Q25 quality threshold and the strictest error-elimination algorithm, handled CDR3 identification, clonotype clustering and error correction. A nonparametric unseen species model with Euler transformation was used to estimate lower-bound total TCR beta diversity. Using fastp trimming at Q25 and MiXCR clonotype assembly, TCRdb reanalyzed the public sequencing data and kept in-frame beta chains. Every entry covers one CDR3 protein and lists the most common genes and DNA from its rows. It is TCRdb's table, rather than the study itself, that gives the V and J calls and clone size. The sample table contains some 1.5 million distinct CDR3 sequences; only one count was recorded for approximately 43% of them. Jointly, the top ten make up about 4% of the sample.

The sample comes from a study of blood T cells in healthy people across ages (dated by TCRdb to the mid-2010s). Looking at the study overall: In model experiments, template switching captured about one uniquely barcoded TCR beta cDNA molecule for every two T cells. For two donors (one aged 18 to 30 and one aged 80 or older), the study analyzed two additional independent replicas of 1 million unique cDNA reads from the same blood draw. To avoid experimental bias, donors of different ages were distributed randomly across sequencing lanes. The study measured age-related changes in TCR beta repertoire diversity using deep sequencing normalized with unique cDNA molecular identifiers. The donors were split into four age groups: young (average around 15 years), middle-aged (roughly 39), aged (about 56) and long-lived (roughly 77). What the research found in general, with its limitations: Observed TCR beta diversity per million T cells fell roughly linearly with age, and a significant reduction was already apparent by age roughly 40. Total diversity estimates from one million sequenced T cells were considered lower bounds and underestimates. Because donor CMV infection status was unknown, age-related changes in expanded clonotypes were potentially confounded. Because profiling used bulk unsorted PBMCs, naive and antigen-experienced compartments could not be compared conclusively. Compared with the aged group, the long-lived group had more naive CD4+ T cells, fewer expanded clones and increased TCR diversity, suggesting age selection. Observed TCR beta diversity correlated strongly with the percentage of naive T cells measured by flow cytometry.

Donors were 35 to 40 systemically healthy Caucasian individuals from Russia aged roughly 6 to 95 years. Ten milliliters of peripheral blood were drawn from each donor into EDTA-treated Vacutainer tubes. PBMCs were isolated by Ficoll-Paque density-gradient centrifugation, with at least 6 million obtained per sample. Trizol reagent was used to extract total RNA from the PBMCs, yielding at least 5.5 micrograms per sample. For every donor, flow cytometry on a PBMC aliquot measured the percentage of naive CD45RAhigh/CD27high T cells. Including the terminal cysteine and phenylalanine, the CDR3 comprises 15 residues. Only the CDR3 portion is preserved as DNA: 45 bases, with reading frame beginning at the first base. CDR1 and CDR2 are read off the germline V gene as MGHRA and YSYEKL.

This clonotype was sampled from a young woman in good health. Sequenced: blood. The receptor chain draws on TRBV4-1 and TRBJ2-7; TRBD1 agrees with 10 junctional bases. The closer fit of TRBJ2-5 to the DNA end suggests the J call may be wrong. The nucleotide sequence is TGCGCCAGCAGCCAAGATGGGACAGGGGCAGGGACCCAGTACTTC. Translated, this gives CASSQDGTGAGTQYF.